This TCR beta chain was sequenced for a study of blood T cell repertoires in COVID-19. Study-wide background: There were acute and convalescent COVID-19 samples, and they came from the United States, Italy and Spain.

The Seattle patients joined while their infection was active and were tracked longitudinally afterward. Libraries were prepared by immunoSEQ multiplex PCR; TCRdb keeps only in-frame clonotypes and omits some of them. The table includes 150,000 to 200,000 clones, 81% detected once. Germline CDR1 and CDR2: LGHNA and YNFKEQ. The CDR3 is 13 amino acids. The V and J ends lost 1 base and 5 bases respectively, with 8 bases between them. The receptor was derived from a woman at least 80 years old with COVID-19, enrolled during active disease. J is TRBJ1-1 and V is TRBV4-2; D may be TRBD1 (6 bases). Sample: peripheral blood. The CDR3, as DNA: TGTGCCAGCAGCCAAGGAAGGGGGACTGAAGCTTTCTTT. It encodes CASSQGRGTEAFF.